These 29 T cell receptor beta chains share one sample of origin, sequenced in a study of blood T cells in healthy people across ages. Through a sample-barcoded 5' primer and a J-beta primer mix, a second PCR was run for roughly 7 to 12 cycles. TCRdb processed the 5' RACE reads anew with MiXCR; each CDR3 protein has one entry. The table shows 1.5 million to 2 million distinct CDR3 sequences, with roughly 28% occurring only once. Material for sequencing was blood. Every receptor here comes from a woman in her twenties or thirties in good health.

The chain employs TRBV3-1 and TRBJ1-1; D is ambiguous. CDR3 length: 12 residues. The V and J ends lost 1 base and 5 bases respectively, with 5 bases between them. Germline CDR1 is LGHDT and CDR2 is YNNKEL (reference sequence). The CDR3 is CASSQAATEAFF. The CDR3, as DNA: TGTGCCAGCAGCCAAGCGGCAACTGAAGCTTTCTTT.

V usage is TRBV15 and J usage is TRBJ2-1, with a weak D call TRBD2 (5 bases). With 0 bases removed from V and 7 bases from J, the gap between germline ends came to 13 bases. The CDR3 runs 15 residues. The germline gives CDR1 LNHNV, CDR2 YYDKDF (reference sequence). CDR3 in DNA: TGTGCCACCAGCAGAGATGCAGCGGCTCGGAATGAGCAGTTCTTC. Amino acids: CATSRDAAARNEQFF. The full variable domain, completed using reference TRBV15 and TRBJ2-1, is DAMVIQNPRYQVTQFGKPVTLSCSQTLNHNVMYWYQQKSSQAPKLLFHYYDKDFNNEADTPDNFQSRRPNTSFCFLDIRSPGLGDTAMYLCATSRDAAARNEQFFGPGTRLTVL.

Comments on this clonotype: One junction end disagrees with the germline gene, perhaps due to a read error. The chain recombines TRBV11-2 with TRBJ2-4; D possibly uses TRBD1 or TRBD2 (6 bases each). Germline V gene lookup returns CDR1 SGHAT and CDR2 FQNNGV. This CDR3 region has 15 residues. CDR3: CASSLVGGQGYEQCF. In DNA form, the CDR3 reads TGTGCCAGCAGCTTAGTCGGGGGCCAAGGCTACGAGCAGTGCTTC.

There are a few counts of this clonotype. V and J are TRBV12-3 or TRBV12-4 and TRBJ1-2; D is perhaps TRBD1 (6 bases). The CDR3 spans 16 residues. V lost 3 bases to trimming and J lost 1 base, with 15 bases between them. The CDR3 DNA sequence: TGTGCCAGCAGTTTTTCCCCGGACAGAAGTAACTATGGCTACACCTTC. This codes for CASSFSPDRSNYGYTF.

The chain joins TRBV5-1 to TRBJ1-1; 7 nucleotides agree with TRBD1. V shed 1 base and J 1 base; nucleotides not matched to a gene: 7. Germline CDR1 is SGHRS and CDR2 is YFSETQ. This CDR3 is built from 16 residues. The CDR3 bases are TGCGCCAGCAGCTTGACCACAGGGGTCGGGAACACTGAAGCTTTCTTT. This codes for CASSLTTGVGNTEAFF.

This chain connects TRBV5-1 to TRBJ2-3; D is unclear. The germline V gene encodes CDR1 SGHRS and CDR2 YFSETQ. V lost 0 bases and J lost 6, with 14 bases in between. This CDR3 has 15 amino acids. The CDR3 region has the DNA TGCGCCAGCAGCTTGGTAGGTCCGCCCTCGGATACGCAGTATTTT. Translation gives CASSLVGPPSDTQYF.

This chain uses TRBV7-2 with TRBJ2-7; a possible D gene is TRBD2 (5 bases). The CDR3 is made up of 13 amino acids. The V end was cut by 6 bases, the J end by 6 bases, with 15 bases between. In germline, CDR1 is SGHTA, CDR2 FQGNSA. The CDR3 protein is CASSPRTAGEQYF. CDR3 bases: TGTGCCAGCAGTCCCCGGACTGCCGGCGAGCAGTACTTC.

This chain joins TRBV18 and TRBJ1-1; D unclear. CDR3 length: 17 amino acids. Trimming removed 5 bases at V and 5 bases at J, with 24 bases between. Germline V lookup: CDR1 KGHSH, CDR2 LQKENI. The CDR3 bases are TGTGCCAGCTCAGGCCCACGGTTGGGTCGGGAAAGGACTGAAGCTTTCTTT. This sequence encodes CASSGPRLGRERTEAFF.

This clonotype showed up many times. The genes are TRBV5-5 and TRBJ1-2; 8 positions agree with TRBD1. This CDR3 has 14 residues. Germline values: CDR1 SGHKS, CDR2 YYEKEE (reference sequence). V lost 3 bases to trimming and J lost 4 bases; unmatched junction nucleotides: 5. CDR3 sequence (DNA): TGTGCCAGCAGCTCGGACAGGGAGGGCTATGGCTACACCTTC. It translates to CASSSDREGYGYTF. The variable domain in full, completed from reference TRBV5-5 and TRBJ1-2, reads DAGVTQSPTHLIKTRGQQVTLRCSPISGHKSVSWYQQVLGQGPQFIFQYYEKEERGRGNFPDRFSARQFPNYSSELNVNALLLGDSALYLCASSSDREGYGYTFGSGTRLTVV.

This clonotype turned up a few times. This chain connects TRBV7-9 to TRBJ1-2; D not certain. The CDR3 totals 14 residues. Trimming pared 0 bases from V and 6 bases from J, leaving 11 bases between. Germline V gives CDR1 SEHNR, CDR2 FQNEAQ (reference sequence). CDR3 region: CASSLAGADHGYTF. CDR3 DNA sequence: TGTGCCAGCAGCTTAGCTGGTGCGGACCATGGCTACACCTTC.

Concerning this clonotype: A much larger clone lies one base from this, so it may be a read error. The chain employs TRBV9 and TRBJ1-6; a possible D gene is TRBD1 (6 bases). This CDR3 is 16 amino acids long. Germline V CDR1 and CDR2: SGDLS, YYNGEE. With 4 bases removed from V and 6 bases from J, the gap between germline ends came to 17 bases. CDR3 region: CASSCTGQRINSPLHF. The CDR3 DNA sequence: TGTGCCAGCAGCTGTACGGGACAACGCATTAATTCACCCCTCCACTTT.

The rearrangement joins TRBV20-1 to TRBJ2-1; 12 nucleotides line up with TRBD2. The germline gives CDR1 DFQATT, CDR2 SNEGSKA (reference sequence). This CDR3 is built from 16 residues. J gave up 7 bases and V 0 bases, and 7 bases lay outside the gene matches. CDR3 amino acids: CSARDLTSGSGNEQFF. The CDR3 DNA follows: TGCAGTGCTAGAGATTTGACTAGCGGGAGCGGGAATGAGCAGTTCTTC.

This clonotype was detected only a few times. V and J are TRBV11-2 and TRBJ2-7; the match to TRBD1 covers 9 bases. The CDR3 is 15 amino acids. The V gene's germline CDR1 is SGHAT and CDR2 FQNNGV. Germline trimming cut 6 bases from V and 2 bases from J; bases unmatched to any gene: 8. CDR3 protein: CASRLPGQGTYEQYF. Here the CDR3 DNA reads TGTGCCAGCAGATTACCGGGACAGGGTACCTACGAGCAGTACTTC.

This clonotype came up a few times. The CDR3 sequence: CSVDTGRGQPQHF. Written as DNA, the CDR3 is TGCAGCGTTGACACAGGGAGAGGTCAGCCCCAGCATTTT. The chain links TRBV29-1 to TRBJ1-5, with D possibly TRBD1 on 6 matching bases. CDR3 length: 13 residues. CDR1 is SQVTM, CDR2 ANQGSEA, per germline. V gave up 3 bases and J gave up 6 bases, with 12 bases separating them.

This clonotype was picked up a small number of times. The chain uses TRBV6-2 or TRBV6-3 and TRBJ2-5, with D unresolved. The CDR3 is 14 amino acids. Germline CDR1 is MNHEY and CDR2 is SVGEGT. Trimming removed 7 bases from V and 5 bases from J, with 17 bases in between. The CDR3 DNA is TGTGCCAGCACCCGATTGGGCCTAAGCGAGACCCAGTACTTC. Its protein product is CASTRLGLSETQYF.

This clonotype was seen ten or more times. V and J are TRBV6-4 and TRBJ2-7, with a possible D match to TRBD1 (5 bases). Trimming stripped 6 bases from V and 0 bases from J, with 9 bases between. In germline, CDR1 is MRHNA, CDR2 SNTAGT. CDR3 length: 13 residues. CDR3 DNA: TGTGCCAGCAGGACAGAGAGCTCCTACGAGCAGTACTTC. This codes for CASRTESSYEQYF.

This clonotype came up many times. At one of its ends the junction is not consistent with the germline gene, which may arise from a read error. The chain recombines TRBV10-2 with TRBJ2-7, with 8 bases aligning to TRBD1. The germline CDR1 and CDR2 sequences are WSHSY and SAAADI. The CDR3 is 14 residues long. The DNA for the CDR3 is TGCGCCAGCAATCCAGGGGGCTCCTCCGACGAGCAGTACTTC. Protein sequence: CASNPGGSSDEQYF.

The CDR3 nucleotides are TGTGCCAGCAGCTTAGAACCCCGTTGGCGGGATAGTTACGAGCAGTACTTC. Translated: CASSLEPRWRDSYEQYF. The chain joins TRBV7-9 to TRBJ2-7; TRBD2 is a possible D gene (6 bases). Between the trimmed V and J ends, which lost 1 base and 4 bases, there was a span of 20 bases. CDR3 length equals 17 residues. Germline V gene data show CDR1 as SEHNR and CDR2 as FQNEAQ (reference sequence).

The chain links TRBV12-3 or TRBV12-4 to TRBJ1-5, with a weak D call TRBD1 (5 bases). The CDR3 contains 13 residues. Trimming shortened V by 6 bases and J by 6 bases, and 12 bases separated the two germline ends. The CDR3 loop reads CASRGQASQPQHF. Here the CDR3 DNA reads TGTGCCAGCAGGGGGCAGGCAAGTCAGCCCCAGCATTTT.

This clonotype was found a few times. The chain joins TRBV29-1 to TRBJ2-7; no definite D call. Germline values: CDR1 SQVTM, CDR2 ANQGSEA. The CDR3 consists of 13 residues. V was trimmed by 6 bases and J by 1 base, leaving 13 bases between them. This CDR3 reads CSVLTDYSYEQYF. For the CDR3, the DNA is TGCAGCGTGCTGACGGATTATTCCTACGAGCAGTACTTC.

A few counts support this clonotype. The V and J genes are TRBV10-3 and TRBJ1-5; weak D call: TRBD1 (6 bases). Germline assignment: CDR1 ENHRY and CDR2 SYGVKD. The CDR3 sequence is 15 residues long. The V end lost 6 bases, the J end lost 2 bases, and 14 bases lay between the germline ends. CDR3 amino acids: CAISTQGGGNQPQHF. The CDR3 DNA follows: TGTGCCATCAGCACACAGGGAGGCGGCAATCAGCCCCAGCATTTT.

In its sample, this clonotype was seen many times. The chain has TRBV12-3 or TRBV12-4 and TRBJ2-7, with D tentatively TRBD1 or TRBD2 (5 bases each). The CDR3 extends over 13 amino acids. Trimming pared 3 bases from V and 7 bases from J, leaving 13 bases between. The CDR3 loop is CASSFTRGWEQYF. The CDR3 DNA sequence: TGTGCCAGCAGTTTTACGAGGGGTTGGGAGCAGTACTTC.

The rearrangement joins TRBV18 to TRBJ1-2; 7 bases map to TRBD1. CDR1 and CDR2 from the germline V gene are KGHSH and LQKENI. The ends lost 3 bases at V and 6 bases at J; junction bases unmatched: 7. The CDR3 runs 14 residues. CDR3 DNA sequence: TGTGCCAGCTCACCCCAGGGGGATTGGAATGGCTACACCTTC. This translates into CASSPQGDWNGYTF.

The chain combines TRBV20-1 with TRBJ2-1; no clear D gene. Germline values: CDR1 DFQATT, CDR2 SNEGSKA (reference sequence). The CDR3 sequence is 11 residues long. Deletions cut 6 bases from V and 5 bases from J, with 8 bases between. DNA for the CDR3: TGCAGTGCCCACACCCACAATGAGCAGTTCTTC. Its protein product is CSAHTHNEQFF.

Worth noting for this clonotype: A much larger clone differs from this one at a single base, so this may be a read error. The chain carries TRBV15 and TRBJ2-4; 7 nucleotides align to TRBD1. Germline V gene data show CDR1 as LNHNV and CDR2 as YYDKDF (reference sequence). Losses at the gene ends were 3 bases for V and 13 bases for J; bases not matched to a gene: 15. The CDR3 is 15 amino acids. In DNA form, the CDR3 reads TGTGCCACCAGCAGTCTCAGGGGCCCAGGGGGTGAGCAGTACTTC. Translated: CATSSLRGPGGEQYF.

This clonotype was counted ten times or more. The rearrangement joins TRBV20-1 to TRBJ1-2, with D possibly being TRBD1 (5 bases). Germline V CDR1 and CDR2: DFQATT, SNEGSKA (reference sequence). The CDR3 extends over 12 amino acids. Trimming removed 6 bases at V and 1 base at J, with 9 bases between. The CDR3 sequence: CSAGRDNYGYTF. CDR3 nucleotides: TGCAGTGCGGGGCGGGATAACTATGGCTACACCTTC.

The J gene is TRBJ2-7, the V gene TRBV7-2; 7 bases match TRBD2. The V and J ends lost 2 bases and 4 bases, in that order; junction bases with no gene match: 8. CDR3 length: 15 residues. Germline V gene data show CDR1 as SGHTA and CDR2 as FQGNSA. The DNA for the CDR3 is TGTGCCAGCAGCTTATTTGGCGGGAGTGAGTACGAGCAGTACTTC. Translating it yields CASSLFGGSEYEQYF.

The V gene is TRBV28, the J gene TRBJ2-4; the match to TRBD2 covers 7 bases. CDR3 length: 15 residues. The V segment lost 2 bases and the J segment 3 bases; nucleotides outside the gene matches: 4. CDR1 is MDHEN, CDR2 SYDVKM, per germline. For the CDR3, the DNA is TGTGCCAGCAGTTTAGGTCGGGGGGTCAAAAACATTCAGTACTTC. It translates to CASSLGRGVKNIQYF. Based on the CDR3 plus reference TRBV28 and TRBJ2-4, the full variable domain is DVKVTQSSRYLVKRTGEKVFLECVQDMDHENMFWYRQDPGLGLRLIYFSYDVKMKEKGDIPEGYSVSREKKERFSLILESASTNQTSMYLCASSLGRGVKNIQYFGAGTRLSVL.

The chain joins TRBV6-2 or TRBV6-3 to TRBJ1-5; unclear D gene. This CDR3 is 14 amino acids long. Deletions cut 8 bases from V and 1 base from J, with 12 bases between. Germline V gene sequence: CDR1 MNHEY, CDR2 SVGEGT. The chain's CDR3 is CASQIPGSNQPQHF. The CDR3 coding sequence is TGTGCCAGCCAGATACCGGGGAGCAATCAGCCCCAGCATTTT.